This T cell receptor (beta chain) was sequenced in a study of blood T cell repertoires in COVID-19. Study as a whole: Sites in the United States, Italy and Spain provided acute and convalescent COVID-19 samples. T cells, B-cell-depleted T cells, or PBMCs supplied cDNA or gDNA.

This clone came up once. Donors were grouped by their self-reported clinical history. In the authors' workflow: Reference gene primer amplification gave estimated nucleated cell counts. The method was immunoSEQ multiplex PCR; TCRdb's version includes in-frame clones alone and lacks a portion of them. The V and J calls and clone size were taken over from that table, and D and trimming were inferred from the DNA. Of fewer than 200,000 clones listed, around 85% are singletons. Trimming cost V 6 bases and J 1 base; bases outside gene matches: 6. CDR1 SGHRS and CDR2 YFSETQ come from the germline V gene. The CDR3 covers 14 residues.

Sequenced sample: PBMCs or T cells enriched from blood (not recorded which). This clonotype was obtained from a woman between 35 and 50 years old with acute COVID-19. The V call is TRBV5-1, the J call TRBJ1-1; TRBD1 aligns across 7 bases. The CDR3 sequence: CASTPGTANTEAFF. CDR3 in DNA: TGCGCCAGCACCCCAGGGACAGCGAACACTGAAGCTTTCTTT.